The 21 T cell receptor beta chains presented below share a single source sample, sequenced in a study of cytomegalovirus exposure and HLA in healthy donors. The study ran its PCR with 60 Vbeta and 13 Jbeta primers. Assay: immunoSEQ multiplex PCR; the TCRdb copy retains only in-frame clones and omits some. This sample has approximately 190,000 clones, with about 84% found just once. The specimen was PBMCs. The receptor set was obtained from a woman in her twenties or thirties in good health and CMV-seropositive.

This chain joins TRBV4-3 and TRBJ1-2, with 9 bases identical to TRBD1. CDR1 and CDR2 (germline): LGHNA, YSLEER. The junction had 9 bases not matched to a gene; V was cut back by 1 base and J by 0 bases. CDR3 size: 18 residues. The CDR3: CASSQGTGGRLTNYGYTF. The CDR3 DNA sequence: TGCGCCAGCAGCCAAGGTACAGGGGGCCGATTAACTAACTATGGCTACACCTTC.

This chain joins TRBV5-4 and TRBJ2-1; 13 bases align to TRBD2. In germline, CDR1 is SGHNT, CDR2 YYREEE (reference sequence). There are 16 residues in the CDR3. The J segment lost 7 bases and the V segment lost 0 bases, leaving 4 bases of the junction unmatched. In DNA, the CDR3 is TGTGCCAGCAGCTTGGGGACTAGCGGGGGTACGAATGAGCAGTTCTTC. Translated: CASSLGTSGGTNEQFF.

The chain couples TRBV6-5 to TRBJ1-2; TRBD1 might be the D (6 bases). The CDR3 contains 14 residues. The ends were cut back, 6 bases at V and 4 bases at J, with 15 bases in the middle. Germline V gene sequence: CDR1 MNHEY, CDR2 SVGAGI. The CDR3 nucleotides are TGTGCCAGCAGAACAGGGTCCGGGGCCTATGGCTACACCTTC. Translating gives CASRTGSGAYGYTF.

This chain joins TRBV15 and TRBJ1-4, with a possible D match to TRBD1 (5 bases). CDR1 is LNHNV and CDR2 is YYDKDF in the germline V gene (reference sequence). Trimming removed 3 bases from V and 7 bases from J, with 21 bases in between. The CDR3 runs 17 residues. CDR3 sequence reads: CATSSGGGNPISEKLFF. The CDR3 coding sequence is TGTGCCACCAGCAGTGGGGGGGGGAACCCAATATCTGAAAAACTGTTTTTT.

The CDR3 DNA is TGTGCCAGCAGTTTAGCGGACAGGGGGGGCACAGATACGCAGTATTTT. It codes for CASSLADRGGTDTQYF. The chain links TRBV27 to TRBJ2-3; 10 bases map to TRBD1. Losses at the gene ends were 2 bases for V and 1 base for J; bases not matched to a gene: 3. The CDR3 length is 16 residues. Germline CDR1 MNHEY, CDR2 SMNVEV (reference sequence).

The J gene is TRBJ2-2, the V gene TRBV5-1; D is uncertain. This CDR3 spans 16 amino acids. Germline V gene lookup returns CDR1 SGHRS and CDR2 YFSETQ. Trimming shortened V by 5 bases and J by 1 base, and 15 bases separated the two germline ends. CDR3 protein: CASSKRSARNTGELFF. The CDR3 DNA reads as TGCGCCAGCAGTAAAAGGAGCGCCCGGAACACCGGGGAGCTGTTTTTT.

The CDR3 is CASKIASGADEQYF. CDR3 DNA sequence: TGTGCCAGCAAGATCGCGTCAGGGGCCGACGAGCAGTACTTC. V and J are TRBV11-2 and TRBJ2-5, with D tentatively TRBD1 (6 bases). The DNA end favors TRBJ2-7, so the J call may be wrong. The CDR3 loop spans 14 amino acids. Germline V lookup: CDR1 SGHAT, CDR2 FQNNGV.

The genes are TRBV28 and TRBJ2-1; 7 nucleotides align to TRBD2. CDR1 is MDHEN and CDR2 is SYDVKM in the germline V gene. V gave up 2 bases and J gave up 8 bases; unmatched junction bases: 3. The CDR3 consists of 13 residues. CDR3 region: CASSLASGYEQFF. CDR3 nucleotide sequence: TGTGCCAGCAGTTTAGCTAGCGGTTATGAGCAGTTCTTC.

V is TRBV13 and J is TRBJ1-2; no clear D. The V end was cut by 6 bases, the J end by 1 base, with 9 bases between. CDR1 and CDR2 (germline): PRHDT, FYEKMQ (reference sequence). This CDR3 spans 13 amino acids. The CDR3 loop reads CASSQAFNYGYTF. CDR3 DNA: TGTGCCAGCAGTCAGGCATTTAACTATGGCTACACCTTC. Based on the CDR3 plus reference TRBV13 and TRBJ1-2, the full variable domain is AAGVIQSPRHLIKEKRETATLKCYPIPRHDTVYWYQQGPGQDPQFLISFYEKMQSDKGSIPDRFSAQQFSDYHSELNMSSLELGDSALYFCASSQAFNYGYTFGSGTRLTVV.

The chain has TRBV4-1 and TRBJ1-4, with D hard to call. Germline V CDR1 and CDR2: MGHRA, YSYEKL. Trimming took 0 bases from V and 8 from J, leaving 7 bases between them. This CDR3 region has 13 residues. The CDR3 coding sequence is TGCGCCAGCAGCCAAGATCATGAGGAAAAACTGTTTTTT. Protein sequence: CASSQDHEEKLFF.

This clone has just one count. V gene TRBV7-2 combines with J gene TRBJ2-5, with 10 positions matching TRBD2. After removal of 6 bases from V and 5 bases from J, the junction contained 6 bases not matched to a gene. The CDR3 sequence is 14 residues long. Germline values: CDR1 SGHTA, CDR2 FQGNSA. CDR3 coding DNA: TGTGCCAGCAGGCTAGCGGGAGTTGGGGAGACCCAGTACTTC. This codes for CASRLAGVGETQYF.

This clone was detected only a few times. This CDR3 reads CASSHFFREGRTYEQYF. For the CDR3, the DNA is TGTGCCAGCAGCCATTTCTTCCGGGAGGGCCGTACCTACGAGCAGTACTTC. V and J are TRBV14 and TRBJ2-7, with 8 nucleotides matching TRBD2. V trimming: 3 bases; J trimming: 2 bases; junction bases outside the gene matches: 12. The CDR3 length is 17 residues. The germline V gene has CDR1 SGHDN and CDR2 FVKESK.

This rearrangement joins TRBV4-2 to TRBJ1-5; 9 nucleotides agree with TRBD1. The V gene end was trimmed by 1 base and the J gene end by 4 bases; junction bases not matched to a gene: 2. Germline-derived CDR1 and CDR2 are LGHNA and YNFKEQ. The CDR3 extends over 15 amino acids. CDR3 coding DNA: TGTGCCAGCAGCCAAGTAGGACAGGGGAATCAGCCCCAGCATTTT. Translated, it gives CASSQVGQGNQPQHF.

The chain combines TRBV11-2 with TRBJ2-3; the match to TRBD1 covers 7 bases. Germline V CDR1 and CDR2: SGHAT, FQNNGV. V was clipped by 4 bases and J by 1 base; unmatched bases: 5. The CDR3 covers 15 residues. The CDR3: CASSSTGDGTDTQYF. DNA for the CDR3: TGTGCCAGCAGCTCCACAGGGGACGGCACAGATACGCAGTATTTT.

The chain links TRBV11-2 to TRBJ2-4; 10 bases align to TRBD2. The germline gives CDR1 SGHAT, CDR2 FQNNGV. V dropped 6 bases and J dropped 6; count of bases not matched to a gene: 8. CDR3 length: 15 amino acids. The CDR3 nucleotides read TGTGCCAGCAGTTCCAGGACTAGCGGTATAAACATTCAGTACTTC. Its translation is CASSSRTSGINIQYF.

The DNA of the CDR3 is TGTGCCAGCAGTTTAGGATCGGGGGGTGAAAAACTGTTTTTT. It yields the protein CASSLGSGGEKLFF. This chain uses TRBV6-5 with TRBJ1-4; a weak D match, TRBD1 (5 bases). Trimming left V 4 bases short and J 7 bases short, with 13 bases between. Germline values: CDR1 MNHEY, CDR2 SVGAGI. There are 14 residues in the CDR3.

The J gene is TRBJ2-2, the V gene TRBV6-1; possible D gene TRBD1, 5 bases. Trimming took off 5 bases at V and 8 bases at J, with 12 bases between the two ends. This CDR3 is built from 13 residues. From germline, CDR1 is MNHNS and CDR2 SASEGT. The CDR3 reads CASSYTGSGELFF. CDR3 coding DNA: TGTGCCAGCAGTTATACAGGTTCGGGGGAGCTGTTTTTT.

The chain combines TRBV4-1 with TRBJ2-5; 12 bases are shared with TRBD2. V lost 1 base to trimming and J lost 4 bases; unmatched junction nucleotides: 7. CDR1 and CDR2 from the germline V gene are MGHRA and YSYEKL. The CDR3 is 17 residues long. Written as DNA, the CDR3 is TGCGCCAGCAGCCAAGTAATCGGACTAGCGGGGACAGAGACCCAGTACTTC. Translation: CASSQVIGLAGTETQYF.

V usage is TRBV28 and J usage is TRBJ1-2, with 9 positions matching TRBD1. CDR1 MDHEN and CDR2 SYDVKM come from the germline V gene. CDR3 length: 14 amino acids. Trimming took 6 bases from V and 8 from J; bases not matched to a gene: 10. DNA for the CDR3: TGTGCCAGCAGGGATACCGGGACAGGGTACGGCTACACCTTC. Its protein is CASRDTGTGYGYTF.

The CDR3 protein is CASSQDSPLGEQYF. CDR3 DNA sequence: TGCGCCAGCAGCCAGGACTCCCCGTTGGGCGAGCAGTACTTC. The chain uses TRBV4-1 and TRBJ2-7, with D possibly matching TRBD2 (5 bases). V was cut by 3 bases and J by 6 bases, with 15 bases left in between. The CDR3 sequence is 14 residues long. Per the germline V gene, CDR1 is MGHRA and CDR2 is YSYEKL.

V and J are TRBV9 and TRBJ2-7; 9 nucleotides match TRBD1. With 3 bases clipped from V and 0 bases from J, the junction kept 4 bases outside the gene matches. This CDR3 region has 15 residues. CDR1 is SGDLS and CDR2 is YYNGEE in the germline V gene. The CDR3 DNA reads TGTGCCAGCAGCGCCACAGGGGGCGGCTCCTACGAGCAGTACTTC. It encodes CASSATGGGSYEQYF.